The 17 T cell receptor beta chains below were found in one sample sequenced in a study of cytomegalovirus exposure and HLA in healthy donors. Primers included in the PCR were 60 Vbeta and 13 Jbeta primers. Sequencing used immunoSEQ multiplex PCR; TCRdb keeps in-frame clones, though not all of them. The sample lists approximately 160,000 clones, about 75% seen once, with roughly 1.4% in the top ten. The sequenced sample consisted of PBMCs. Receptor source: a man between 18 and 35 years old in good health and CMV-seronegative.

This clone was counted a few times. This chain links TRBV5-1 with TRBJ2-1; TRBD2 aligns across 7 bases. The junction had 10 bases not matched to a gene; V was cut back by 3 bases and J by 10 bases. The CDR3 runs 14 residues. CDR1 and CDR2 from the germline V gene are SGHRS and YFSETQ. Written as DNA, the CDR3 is TGCGCCAGCAGCTCGGGACTAAAAATGTGGGAGCAGTTCTTC. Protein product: CASSSGLKMWEQFF. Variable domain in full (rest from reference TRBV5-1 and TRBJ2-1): KAGVTQTPRYLIKTRGQQVTLSCSPISGHRSVSWYQQTPGQGLQFLFEYFSETQRNKGNFPGRFSGRQFSNSRSEMNVSTLELGDSALYLCASSSGLKMWEQFFGPGTRLTVL.

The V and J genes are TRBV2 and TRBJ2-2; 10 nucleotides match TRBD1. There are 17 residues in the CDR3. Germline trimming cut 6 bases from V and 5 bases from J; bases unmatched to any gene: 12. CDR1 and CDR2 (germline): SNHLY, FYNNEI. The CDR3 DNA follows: TGTGCCAGCAGGGGGGACAGGGGAGGGGTTTGGACCGGGGAGCTGTTTTTT. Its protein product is CASRGDRGGVWTGELFF.

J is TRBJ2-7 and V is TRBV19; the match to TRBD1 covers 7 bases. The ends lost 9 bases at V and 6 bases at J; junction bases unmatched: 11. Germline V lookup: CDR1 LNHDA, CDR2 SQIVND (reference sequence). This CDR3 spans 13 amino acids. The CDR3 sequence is CASSQGDTSEQYF. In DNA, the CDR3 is TGTGCCAGCTCCCAGGGGGACACCTCCGAGCAGTACTTC.

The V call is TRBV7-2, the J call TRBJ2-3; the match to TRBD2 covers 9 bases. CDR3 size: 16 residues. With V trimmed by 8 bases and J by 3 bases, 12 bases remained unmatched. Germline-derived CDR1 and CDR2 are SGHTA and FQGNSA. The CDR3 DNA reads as TGTGCCAGCGACCCTAGCGGGATCGGTGTGACAGATACGCAGTATTTT. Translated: CASDPSGIGVTDTQYF.

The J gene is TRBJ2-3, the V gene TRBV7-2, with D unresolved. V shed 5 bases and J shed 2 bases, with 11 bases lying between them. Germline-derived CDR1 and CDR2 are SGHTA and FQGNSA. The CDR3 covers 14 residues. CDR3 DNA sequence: TGTGCCAGCAGCCCCGATACACCCACAGATACGCAGTATTTT. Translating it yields CASSPDTPTDTQYF.

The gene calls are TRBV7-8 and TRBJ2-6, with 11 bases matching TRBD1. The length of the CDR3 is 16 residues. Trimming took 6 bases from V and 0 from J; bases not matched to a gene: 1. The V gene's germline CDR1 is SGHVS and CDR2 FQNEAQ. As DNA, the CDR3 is TGTGCCAGCAGGGGGACAGGGGGCTCTGGGGCCAACGTCCTGACTTTC. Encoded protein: CASRGTGGSGANVLTF.

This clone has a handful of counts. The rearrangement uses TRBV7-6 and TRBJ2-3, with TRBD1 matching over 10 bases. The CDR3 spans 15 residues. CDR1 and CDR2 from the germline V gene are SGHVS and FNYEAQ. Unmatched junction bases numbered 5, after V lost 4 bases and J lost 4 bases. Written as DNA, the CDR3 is TGTGCCAGCAGCTCCGGGACAGGGGAGGCAGATACGCAGTATTTT. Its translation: CASSSGTGEADTQYF. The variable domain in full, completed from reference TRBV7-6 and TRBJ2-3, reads GAGVSQSPRYKVTKRGQDVALRCDPISGHVSLYWYRQALGQGPEFLTYFNYEAQQDKSGLPNDRFSAERPEGSISTLTIQRTEQRDSAMYRCASSSGTGEADTQYFGPGTRLTVL.

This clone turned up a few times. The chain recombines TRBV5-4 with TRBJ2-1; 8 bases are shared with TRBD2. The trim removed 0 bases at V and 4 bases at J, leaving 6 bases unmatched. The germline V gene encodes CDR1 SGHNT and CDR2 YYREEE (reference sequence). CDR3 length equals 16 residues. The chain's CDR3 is CASSLEGGRWYNEQFF. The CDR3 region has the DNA TGTGCCAGCAGCTTGGAGGGCGGGAGGTGGTACAATGAGCAGTTCTTC.

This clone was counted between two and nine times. The CDR3 loop reads CATARGSYTGELFF. CDR3 coding DNA: TGTGCCACAGCGCGGGGAAGCTACACCGGGGAGCTGTTTTTT. The J gene is TRBJ2-2, the V gene TRBV9, with TRBD2 as a possible D gene (6 bases). The CDR3 sequence is 14 residues long. V lost 9 bases to trimming and J lost 3 bases, with 15 bases between them. Germline CDR1 is SGDLS and CDR2 is YYNGEE.

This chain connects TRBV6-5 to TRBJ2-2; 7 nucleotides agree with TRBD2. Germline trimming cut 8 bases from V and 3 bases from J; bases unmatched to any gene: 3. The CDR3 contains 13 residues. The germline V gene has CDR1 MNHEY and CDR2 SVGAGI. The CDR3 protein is CASGSGDTGELFF. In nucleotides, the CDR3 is TGTGCCAGCGGAAGCGGGGACACCGGGGAGCTGTTTTTT.

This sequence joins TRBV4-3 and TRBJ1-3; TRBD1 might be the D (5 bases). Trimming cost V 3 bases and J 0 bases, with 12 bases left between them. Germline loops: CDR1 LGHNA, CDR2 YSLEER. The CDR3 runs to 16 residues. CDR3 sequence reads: CASSQGQDFSGNTIYF. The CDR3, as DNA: TGCGCCAGCAGCCAGGGGCAGGATTTCTCTGGAAACACCATATATTTT.

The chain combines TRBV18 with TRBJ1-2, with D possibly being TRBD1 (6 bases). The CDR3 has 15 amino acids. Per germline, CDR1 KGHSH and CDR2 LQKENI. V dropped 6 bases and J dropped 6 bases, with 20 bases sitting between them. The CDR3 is CASSPGQNRPHGYTF. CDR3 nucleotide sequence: TGTGCCAGCTCCCCGGGACAAAATCGCCCCCATGGCTACACCTTC.

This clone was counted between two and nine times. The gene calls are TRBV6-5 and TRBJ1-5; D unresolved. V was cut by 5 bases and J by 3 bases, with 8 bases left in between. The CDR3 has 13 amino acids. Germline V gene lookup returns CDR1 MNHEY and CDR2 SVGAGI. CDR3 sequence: CASSADTNQPQHF. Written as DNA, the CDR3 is TGTGCCAGCAGTGCTGACACCAATCAGCCCCAGCATTTT.

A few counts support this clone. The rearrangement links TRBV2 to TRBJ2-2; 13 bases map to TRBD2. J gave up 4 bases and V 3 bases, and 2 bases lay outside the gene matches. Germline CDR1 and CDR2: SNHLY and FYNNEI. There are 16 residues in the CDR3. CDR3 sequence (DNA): TGTGCCAGCAGTGATCGACTAGCGGGAGGCACCGGGGAGCTGTTTTTT. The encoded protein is CASSDRLAGGTGELFF. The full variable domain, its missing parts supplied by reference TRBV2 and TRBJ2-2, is EPEVTQTPSHQVTQMGQEVILRCVPISNHLYFYWYRQILGQKVEFLVSFYNNEISEKSEIFDDQFSVERPDGSNFTLKIRSTKLEDSAMYFCASSDRLAGGTGELFFGEGSRLTVL.

The CDR3 reads CASSTRLADNYEQYF. The DNA for the CDR3 is TGTGCCAGCAGCACTCGACTAGCGGATAACTACGAGCAGTACTTC. J is TRBJ2-7 and V is TRBV11-2; 9 bases map to TRBD2. The ends lost 5 bases at V and 3 bases at J; junction bases unmatched: 8. Germline V gene sequence: CDR1 SGHAT, CDR2 FQNNGV. CDR3 length equals 15 residues.

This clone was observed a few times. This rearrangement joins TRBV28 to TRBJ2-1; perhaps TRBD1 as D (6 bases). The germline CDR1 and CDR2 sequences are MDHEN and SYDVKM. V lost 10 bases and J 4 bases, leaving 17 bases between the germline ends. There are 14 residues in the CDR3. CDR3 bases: TGTGCCACTCGCCCCGGACAGACTTACAATGAGCAGTTCTTC. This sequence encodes CATRPGQTYNEQFF.

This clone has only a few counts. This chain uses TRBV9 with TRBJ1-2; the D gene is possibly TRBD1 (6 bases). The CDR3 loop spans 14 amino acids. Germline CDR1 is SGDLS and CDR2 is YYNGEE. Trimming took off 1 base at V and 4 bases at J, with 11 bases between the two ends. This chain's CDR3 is CASSVLGGGYGYTF. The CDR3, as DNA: TGTGCCAGCAGCGTATTAGGGGGGGGCTATGGCTACACCTTC. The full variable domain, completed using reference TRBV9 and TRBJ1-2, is DSGVTQTPKHLITATGQRVTLRCSPRSGDLSVYWYQQSLDQGLQFLIQYYNGEERAKGNILERFSAQQFPDLHSELNLSSLELGDSALYFCASSVLGGGYGYTFGSGTRLTVV.